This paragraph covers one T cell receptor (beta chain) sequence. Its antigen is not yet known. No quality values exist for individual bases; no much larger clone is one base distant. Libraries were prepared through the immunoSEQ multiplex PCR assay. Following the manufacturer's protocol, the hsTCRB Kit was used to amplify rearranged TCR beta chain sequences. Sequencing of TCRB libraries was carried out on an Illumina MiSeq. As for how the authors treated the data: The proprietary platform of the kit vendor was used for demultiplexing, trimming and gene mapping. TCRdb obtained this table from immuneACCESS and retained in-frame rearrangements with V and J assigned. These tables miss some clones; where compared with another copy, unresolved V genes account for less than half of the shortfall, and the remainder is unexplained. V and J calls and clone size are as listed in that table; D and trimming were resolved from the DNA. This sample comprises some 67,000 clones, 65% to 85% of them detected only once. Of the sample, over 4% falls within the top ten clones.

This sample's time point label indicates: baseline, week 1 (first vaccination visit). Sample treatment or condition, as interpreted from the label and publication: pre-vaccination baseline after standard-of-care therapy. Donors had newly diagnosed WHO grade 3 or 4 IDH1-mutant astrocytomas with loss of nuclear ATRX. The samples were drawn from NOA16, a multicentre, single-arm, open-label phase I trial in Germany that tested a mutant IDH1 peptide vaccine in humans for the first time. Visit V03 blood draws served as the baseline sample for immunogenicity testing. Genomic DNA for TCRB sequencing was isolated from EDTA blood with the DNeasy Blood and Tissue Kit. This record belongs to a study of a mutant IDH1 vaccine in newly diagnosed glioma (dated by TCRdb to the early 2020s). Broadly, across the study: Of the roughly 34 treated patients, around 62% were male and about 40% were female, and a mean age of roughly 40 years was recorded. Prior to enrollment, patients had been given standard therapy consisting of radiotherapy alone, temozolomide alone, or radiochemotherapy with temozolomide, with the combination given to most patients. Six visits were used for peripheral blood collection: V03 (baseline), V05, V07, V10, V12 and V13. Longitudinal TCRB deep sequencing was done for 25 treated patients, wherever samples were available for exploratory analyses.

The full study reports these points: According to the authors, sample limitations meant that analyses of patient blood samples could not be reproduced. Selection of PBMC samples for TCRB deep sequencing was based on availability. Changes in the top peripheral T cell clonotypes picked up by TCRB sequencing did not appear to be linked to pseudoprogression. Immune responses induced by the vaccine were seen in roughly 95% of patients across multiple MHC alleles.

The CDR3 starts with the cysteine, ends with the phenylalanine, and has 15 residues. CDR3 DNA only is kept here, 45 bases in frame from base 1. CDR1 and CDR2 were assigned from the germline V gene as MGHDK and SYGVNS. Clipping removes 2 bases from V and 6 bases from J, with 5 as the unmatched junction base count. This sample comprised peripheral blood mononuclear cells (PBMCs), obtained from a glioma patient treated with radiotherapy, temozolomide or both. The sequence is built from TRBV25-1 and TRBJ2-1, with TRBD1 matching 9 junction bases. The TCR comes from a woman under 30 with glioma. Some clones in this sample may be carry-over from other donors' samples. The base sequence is TGTGCCAGCAGTGAAGACAGGGGGTTAATCAATGAGCAGTTCTTC. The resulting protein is CASSEDRGLINEQFF.